This TCR beta chain came from a study of yellow fever vaccine responses in identical twins. Germline loops: CDR1 LNHNV, CDR2 YYDKDF (reference sequence). V was cut by 0 bases and J by 0 bases, with 10 bases left in between. The CDR3 runs 16 residues. A remark on this clonotype: Antigen: not known.

Overall study findings and caveats: The authors reported partly convergent, partly personalized vaccine responses in identical twins.

MiXCR was run by TCRdb on the RT-PCR reads, yielding one entry per CDR3 protein. The sample records around 4,300 distinct CDR3 sequences, almost 75% being singletons. The V gene is TRBV15, the J gene TRBJ2-3; tentative D call: TRBD2 (5 bases). The sequenced sample was T cells from blood (PBMCs), unsorted or a sorted subset (not recorded which), obtained before or after yellow fever vaccination (not recorded which). This receptor was obtained from a woman between 18 and 29 years old who received the yellow fever vaccine. CDR3 sequence (DNA): TGTGCCACCAGCAGAGAAGAGGGTCTCAGCACAGATACGCAGTATTTT. As protein: CATSREEGLSTDTQYF.